Each of the 14 T cell receptor beta chains below was sequenced from the same sample in a study of beta chain features in type 1 diabetes. The sequenced template was cDNA made from the entire isolated RNA. Here immunoSEQ multiplex PCR was the method, and the copy in TCRdb shows in-frame clones only, minus some. The sample yields 160,000 or so clones, over 8.5% seen once. The source material was central memory CD4+ T cells from blood. The receptors shown here come from a man between 18 and 29 years old in good health.

This clone appeared a few times. The chain couples TRBV9 to TRBJ2-3, with no clear D. The germline gives CDR1 SGDLS, CDR2 YYNGEE. The V end lost 0 bases, the J end lost 8 bases, and 7 bases lay between the germline ends. This CDR3 is built from 12 residues. The CDR3 DNA reads as TGTGCCAGCAGCGTAGACCTTGGTACGCAGTATTTT. It yields the protein CASSVDLGTQYF.

The gene calls are TRBV10-3 and TRBJ1-1; 7 bases match TRBD1. This CDR3 is built from 14 residues. V lost 9 bases to trimming and J lost 0 bases; unmatched junction nucleotides: 7. Per germline, CDR1 ENHRY and CDR2 SYGVKD. Here the CDR3 DNA reads TGTGCCATAAGACAGGGTCGTATGAACACTGAAGCTTTCTTT. Its translation: CAIRQGRMNTEAFF.

Worth noting for this clone: The identical CDR3 is also encoded by other nucleotide sequences in the sample. The rearrangement uses TRBV7-3 and TRBJ2-3; perhaps D is TRBD1 or TRBD2 (6 bases each). The germline gives CDR1 SGHTA, CDR2 FQGTGA. The length of the CDR3 is 14 residues. V was shortened by 0 bases and J by 5 bases, with 9 bases between the two germline ends. The CDR3: CASSLTGGRDTQYF. The DNA of the CDR3 is TGTGCCAGCAGCTTAACGGGGGGCAGAGATACGCAGTATTTT.

In this sample, this clone turned up many times. The CDR3 region has the DNA TGTGCCAGTAGTAGAAACAGGGGGATGAACACTGAAGCTTTCTTT. As protein: CASSRNRGMNTEAFF. V is TRBV19 and J is TRBJ1-1; 8 bases match TRBD1. The CDR3 totals 15 residues. With 4 bases clipped from V and 0 bases from J, the junction kept 4 bases outside the gene matches. Germline V lookup: CDR1 LNHDA, CDR2 SQIVND (reference sequence). Together with reference TRBV19 and TRBJ1-1, the CDR3 gives the full variable domain: DGGITQSPKYLFRKEGQNVTLSCEQNLNHDAMYWYRQDPGQGLRLIYYSQIVNDFQKGDIAEGYSVSREKKESFPLTVTSAQKNPTAFYLCASSRNRGMNTEAFFGQGTRLTVV.

This clone was seen only a few times. The chain employs TRBV9 and TRBJ1-6; D ambiguous. This CDR3 spans 15 amino acids. Germline CDR1 is SGDLS and CDR2 is YYNGEE. Between the trimmed V and J ends, which lost 0 bases and 13 bases, there was a span of 17 bases. CDR3 sequence (DNA): TGTGCCAGCAGCGTAGACAGTGGCAATTTATCGCCCCTCCACTTT. This codes for CASSVDSGNLSPLHF. Together with reference TRBV9 and TRBJ1-6, the CDR3 gives the full variable domain: DSGVTQTPKHLITATGQRVTLRCSPRSGDLSVYWYQQSLDQGLQFLIQYYNGEERAKGNILERFSAQQFPDLHSELNLSSLELGDSALYFCASSVDSGNLSPLHFGNGTRLTVT.

This clone was detected a few times. The V and J genes are TRBV13 and TRBJ1-2; no firm D call. Germline-derived CDR1 and CDR2 are PRHDT and FYEKMQ (reference sequence). Trimming took off 1 base at V and 8 bases at J, with 8 bases between the two ends. This CDR3 region has 12 residues. CDR3 region: CASSLDQQGYTF. In DNA form, the CDR3 reads TGTGCCAGCAGCTTAGATCAGCAGGGCTACACCTTC.

The chain combines TRBV5-4 with TRBJ1-2, with a possible D match to TRBD1 (6 bases). The CDR3 runs 15 residues. V was cut by 2 bases and J by 0 bases, with 11 bases left in between. Germline V lookup: CDR1 SGHNT, CDR2 YYREEE (reference sequence). This CDR3 is CASSLDRLTNYGYTF. CDR3 sequence (DNA): TGTGCCAGCAGCTTAGACAGGTTAACTAACTATGGCTACACCTTC.

The sample holds a few counts of this clone. The V and J genes are TRBV25-1 and TRBJ1-6; TRBD1 might be the D (5 bases). Per the germline V gene, CDR1 is MGHDK and CDR2 is SYGVNS. The CDR3 is 13 amino acids. With 7 bases removed from V and 10 bases from J, the gap between germline ends came to 14 bases. The CDR3 protein is CASTTSDRSPLHF. The CDR3 nucleotides read TGTGCCAGCACTACTTCAGACAGATCACCCCTCCACTTT.

This clone was counted between two and nine times. V gene TRBV4-2 combines with J gene TRBJ2-3; no clear D. This CDR3 comprises 14 residues. The V gene lost 2 bases and the J gene lost 0 bases, with 6 bases spanning the gap. The germline gives CDR1 LGHNA, CDR2 YNFKEQ. The CDR3 spells CASSQQVSTDTQYF. DNA for the CDR3: TGTGCCAGCAGCCAACAGGTCAGCACAGATACGCAGTATTTT.

This clone was counted ten times or more. Other nucleotide sequences in the sample specify the same CDR3. The gene calls are TRBV7-2 and TRBJ2-3; possibly TRBD2 for D (5 bases). This CDR3 has 15 amino acids. The germline V gene has CDR1 SGHTA and CDR2 FQGNSA. V lost 3 bases and J 6 bases, leaving 16 bases between the germline ends. In DNA form, the CDR3 reads TGTGCCAGCAGCTTGGGTCAGCGGCTGGCCGATACGCAGTATTTT. Residues: CASSLGQRLADTQYF. The entire variable domain, with the rest obtained from reference TRBV7-2 and TRBJ2-3, is as follows: GAGVSQSPSNKVTEKGKDVELRCDPISGHTALYWYRQSLGQGLEFLIYFQGNSAPDKSGLPSDRFSAERTGGSVSTLTIQRTQQEDSAVYLCASSLGQRLADTQYFGPGTRLTVL.

A few counts support this clone. J is TRBJ2-7 and V is TRBV5-8; 8 bases are a match to TRBD1. The CDR3 runs 17 residues. The J segment lost 3 bases and the V segment lost 0 bases, leaving 11 bases of the junction unmatched. Germline V gene sequence: CDR1 SGHTS, CDR2 YDEGEE. The CDR3 region has the DNA TGTGCCAGCAGCTTGGGCCCAGGGGGCGCATTAGGCTACGAGCAGTACTTC. Protein: CASSLGPGGALGYEQYF.

The chain carries TRBV5-8 and TRBJ1-2; TRBD1 might be the D (5 bases). The V gene lost 1 base and the J gene lost 0 bases, with 10 bases spanning the gap. There are 15 residues in the CDR3. Germline CDR1 reads SGHTS; CDR2 reads YDEGEE. DNA of the CDR3: TGTGCCAGCAGCTTGACAGGAGGGGCTAACTATGGCTACACCTTC. Its translation: CASSLTGGANYGYTF. The complete variable domain, with remaining parts taken from reference TRBV5-8 and TRBJ1-2, reads EAGVTQSPTHLIKTRGQQATLRCSPISGHTSVYWYQQALGLGLQFLLWYDEGEERNRGNFPPRFSGRQFPNYSSELNVNALELEDSALYLCASSLTGGANYGYTFGSGTRLTVV.

This chain uses TRBV5-1 with TRBJ2-2; TRBD2 agrees at 7 bases. The V gene end was trimmed by 4 bases and the J gene end by 3 bases; junction bases not matched to a gene: 6. CDR1 SGHRS and CDR2 YFSETQ come from the germline V gene. The CDR3 loop spans 15 amino acids. CDR3 DNA: TGCGCCAGCAGCAGCCGGGCGGGAGACACCGGGGAGCTGTTTTTT. This codes for CASSSRAGDTGELFF.

This clone came up a few times. The rearrangement joins TRBV7-9 to TRBJ2-5, with 10 positions matching TRBD1. Unmatched junction bases numbered 2, after V lost 5 bases and J lost 2 bases. This CDR3 has 14 residues. Germline V lookup: CDR1 SEHNR, CDR2 FQNEAQ (reference sequence). Written as DNA, the CDR3 is TGTGCCAGCAGCCCGGACAGGGGGCAAGAGACCCAGTACTTC. Encoded protein: CASSPDRGQETQYF.